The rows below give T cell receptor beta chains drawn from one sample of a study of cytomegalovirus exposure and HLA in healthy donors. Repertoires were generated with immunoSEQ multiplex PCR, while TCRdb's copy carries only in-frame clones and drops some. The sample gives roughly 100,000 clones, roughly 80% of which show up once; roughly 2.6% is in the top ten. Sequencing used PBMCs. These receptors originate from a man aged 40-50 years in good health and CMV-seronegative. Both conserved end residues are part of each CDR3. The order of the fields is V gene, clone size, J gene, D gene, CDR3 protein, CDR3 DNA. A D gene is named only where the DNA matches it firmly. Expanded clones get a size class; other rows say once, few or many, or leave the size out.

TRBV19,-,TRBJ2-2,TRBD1,CASSINTGGTGELFF,TGTGCCAGTAGTATAAACACAGGGGGAACCGGGGAGCTGTTTTTT
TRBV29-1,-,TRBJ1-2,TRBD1,CSVQTGGGYGYTF,TGCAGCGTTCAAACAGGGGGTGGCTATGGCTACACCTTC
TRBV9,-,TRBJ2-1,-,CASSVAGDTYDEQFF,TGTGCCAGCAGCGTAGCGGGGGATACTTACGATGAGCAGTTCTTC
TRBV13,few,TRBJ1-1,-,CASSLGRTDLMNTEAFF,TGTGCCAGCAGCTTAGGAAGGACAGACCTTATGAACACTGAAGCTTTCTTT
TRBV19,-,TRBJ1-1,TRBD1,CASSSSPGTGVYTEAFF,TGTGCCAGTAGTAGCTCACCCGGGACAGGGGTTTACACTGAAGCTTTCTTT
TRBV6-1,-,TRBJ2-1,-,CAISPGGDYNEQFF,TGTGCCATCTCCCCGGGGGGCGACTACAATGAGCAGTTCTTC
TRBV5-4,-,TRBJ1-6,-,CASSLSSGNSPLHF,TGTGCCAGCAGCTTATCGTCGGGGAATTCACCCCTCCACTTT
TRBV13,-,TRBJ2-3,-,CASSFIQGSTDTQYF,TGTGCCAGCAGCTTTATTCAGGGGAGCACAGATACGCAGTATTTT
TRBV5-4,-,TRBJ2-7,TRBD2,CASSPRTSGGYEQYF,TGTGCCAGCAGCCCCCGGACTAGCGGGGGCTACGAGCAGTACTTC
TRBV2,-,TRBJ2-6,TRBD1,CASTRDRNSGANVLTF,TGTGCCAGCACCAGGGACAGAAACTCTGGGGCCAACGTCCTGACTTTC
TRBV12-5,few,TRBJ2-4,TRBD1,CASGLVQGDLNIQYF,TGTGCTAGTGGTTTGGTACAGGGGGACTTAAACATTCAGTACTTC
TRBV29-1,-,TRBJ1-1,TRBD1,CSVVTGVARRTEAFF,TGCAGCGTTGTGACAGGGGTCGCTCGTCGTACTGAAGCTTTCTTT
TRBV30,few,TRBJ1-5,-,CAWSRGSAQHF,TGTGCCTGGAGCCGGGGGTCGGCCCAGCATTTT
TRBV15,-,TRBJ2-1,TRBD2,CATSRYISGGGPYNEQFF,TGTGCCACCAGCAGATATATTAGCGGGGGTGGCCCCTACAATGAGCAGTTCTTC
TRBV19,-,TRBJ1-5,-,CASSTDRTGGNQPQHF,TGTGCCAGTAGTACTGACCGGACGGGAGGCAATCAGCCCCAGCATTTT
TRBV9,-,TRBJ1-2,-,CASSVGISNYGYTF,TGTGCCAGCAGCGTAGGAATCAGTAACTATGGCTACACCTTC
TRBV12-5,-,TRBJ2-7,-,CASGFGGPDYEQYF,TGTGCTAGTGGTTTCGGGGGGCCGGACTACGAGCAGTACTTC
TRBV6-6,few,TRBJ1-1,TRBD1,CAIRQGQNTEAFF,TGTGCCATCCGACAGGGCCAGAACACTGAAGCTTTCTTT
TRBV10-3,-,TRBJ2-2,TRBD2,CAIRPGLAGGTGELFF,TGTGCCATCAGGCCGGGACTAGCGGGGGGCACCGGGGAGCTGTTTTTT
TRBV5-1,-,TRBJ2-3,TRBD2,CASSLDPLRGGTDTQYF,TGCGCCAGCAGCTTGGACCCCTTGCGGGGGGGCACAGATACGCAGTATTTT
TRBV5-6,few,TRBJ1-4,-,CASSLTGKEKLFF,TGTGCCAGCAGCTTGACAGGAAAGGAAAAACTGTTTTTT
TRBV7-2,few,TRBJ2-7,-,CASSLSSYEQYF,TGTGCCAGCAGCCTGTCCTCCTACGAGCAGTACTTC
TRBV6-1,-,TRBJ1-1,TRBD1,CASSAGAGGSTEAFF,TGTGCCAGCAGTGCCGGAGCAGGGGGTTCCACTGAAGCTTTCTTT
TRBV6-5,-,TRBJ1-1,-,CASSYSQGMNTEAFF,TGTGCCAGCAGTTACTCGCAGGGGATGAACACTGAAGCTTTCTTT
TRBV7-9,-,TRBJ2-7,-,CASSLYEQYF,TGTGCCAGCAGCCTCTACGAGCAGTACTTC
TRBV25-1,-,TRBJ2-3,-,CASRGAETSTGTQYF,TGTGCCAGCAGGGGCGCGGAAACTAGCACTGGTACGCAGTATTTT
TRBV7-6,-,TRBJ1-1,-,CASSNGQWKTVFF,TGTGCCAGCAGCAATGGACAGTGGAAGACGGTTTTCTTT
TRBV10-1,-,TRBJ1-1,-,CASSESNIKKAFF,TGCGCCAGCAGTGAGTCGAACATCAAGAAAGCTTTCTTT
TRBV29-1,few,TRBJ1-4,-,CSVTPAANEKLFF,TGCAGCGTAACACCTGCGGCTAATGAAAAACTGTTTTTT
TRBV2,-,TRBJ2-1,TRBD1,CASRKDRGPYNEQFF,TGTGCCAGCAGAAAAGACAGGGGACCTTACAATGAGCAGTTCTTC
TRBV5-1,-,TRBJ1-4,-,CASSLERNKAFEKLFF,TGCGCCAGCAGCTTGGAGCGGAATAAGGCATTCGAAAAACTGTTTTTT
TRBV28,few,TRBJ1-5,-,CASSLYLQPQHF,TGTGCCAGCAGTTTATATTTACAGCCCCAGCATTTT
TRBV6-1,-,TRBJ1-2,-,CASSVKSGDVPNGYGYTF,TGTGCCAGCAGTGTCAAAAGCGGGGACGTGCCGAATGGCTATGGCTACACCTTC
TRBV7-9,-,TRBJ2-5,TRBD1,CASIESGQGAGTQYF,TGTGCCAGCATCGAGAGTGGACAGGGGGCAGGGACCCAGTACTTC
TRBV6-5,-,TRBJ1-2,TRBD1,CASSYSPGGGGGYTF,TGTGCCAGCAGTTACTCGCCAGGGGGAGGAGGTGGCTACACCTTC
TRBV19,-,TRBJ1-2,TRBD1,CASSPGQGLYGYTF,TGTGCCAGTAGCCCCGGACAGGGACTTTATGGCTACACCTTC
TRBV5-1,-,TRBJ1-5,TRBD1,CASSLEGAGNQPQHF,TGCGCCAGCAGCTTGGAGGGGGCGGGAAATCAGCCCCAGCATTTT
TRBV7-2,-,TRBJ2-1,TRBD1,CASSFGTGGSEQFF,TGTGCCAGCAGCTTCGGGACAGGGGGGAGTGAGCAGTTCTTC
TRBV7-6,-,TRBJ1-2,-,CASSLAARSYGYTF,TGTGCCAGCAGCTTAGCGGCAAGGAGCTATGGCTACACCTTC
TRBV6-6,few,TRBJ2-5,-,CASSYEQGEETQYF,TGTGCCAGCAGTTACGAGCAAGGGGAAGAGACCCAGTACTTC
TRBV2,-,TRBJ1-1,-,CASSDWAAFMNTEAFF,TGTGCCAGCAGTGATTGGGCAGCCTTTATGAACACTGAAGCTTTCTTT
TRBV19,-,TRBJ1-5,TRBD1,CASSLTGGGSQPQHF,TGTGCCAGTAGCCTTACAGGGGGCGGGAGTCAGCCCCAGCATTTT
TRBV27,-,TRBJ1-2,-,CASSLSGVYGYTF,TGTGCCAGCAGTTTATCGGGAGTTTATGGCTACACCTTC
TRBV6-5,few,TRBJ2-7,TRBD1,CASSQQGVYEQYF,TGTGCCAGCAGTCAACAGGGGGTCTACGAGCAGTACTTC
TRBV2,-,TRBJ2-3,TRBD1,CASTRIGQGRTDTQYF,TGTGCCAGCACCAGAATCGGACAGGGACGCACAGATACGCAGTATTTT
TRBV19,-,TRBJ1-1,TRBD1,CASNRGIEVTEAFF,TGTGCCAGTAACAGGGGGATAGAAGTCACTGAAGCTTTCTTT
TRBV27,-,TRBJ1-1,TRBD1,CASSPWDRNTEAFF,TGTGCCAGCAGTCCCTGGGACAGGAACACTGAAGCTTTCTTT